A selection of T cell receptor beta chains follows, all from one sample in a study of beta chain features in type 1 diabetes. Only in-frame clones appear in the TCRdb table, and some are missing; sequencing was by immunoSEQ multiplex PCR. Here the sample spans a few hundred thousand clones, 9.5% to 12% being singletons. Sequencing used naive CD4+ T cells from blood. Receptors originate from a woman in her twenties or thirties in good health. The CDR3 runs from the conserved cysteine through the conserved F or W. The D gene is left open where the match is weak. Clone size, where shown, is once, few, many, or a class for clones that have expanded.

DNA	CDR3	J	D	V	size
TGCAGCGTTGGCCAGCGGGCTAACAATGAGCAGTTCTTC	CSVGQRANNEQFF	TRBJ2-1	.	TRBV29-1	.
TGTGCCAGCAGTTTACTGAATGAGCAGTTCTTC	CASSLLNEQFF	TRBJ2-1	.	TRBV28	.
TGTGCCAGCAGTTGGGCTGGCCCCACCAAAAACATTCAGTACTTC	CASSWAGPTKNIQYF	TRBJ2-4	.	TRBV6-6	.
TGTGCCAGCAGTTTTTCCGGCTCCTACGAGCAGTACTTC	CASSFSGSYEQYF	TRBJ2-7	.	TRBV28	few
TGTGCCAGCAGACCACAGACGGTCGATGGCTACACCTTC	CASRPQTVDGYTF	TRBJ1-2	.	TRBV2	.
TGTGCCAGCAGCCTACAGGGTACCGCTAACTATGGCTACACCTTC	CASSLQGTANYGYTF	TRBJ1-2	.	TRBV7-8	.
TGTGCCAGCTCACCGATCGCCGGGACAGGGGTCGCAGATACGCAGTATTTT	CASSPIAGTGVADTQYF	TRBJ2-3	TRBD1	TRBV18	.
TGTGCCAGCAGTGAATATACTAGCGGAACCTACGAGCAGTACTTC	CASSEYTSGTYEQYF	TRBJ2-7	TRBD2	TRBV25-1	few
TGTGCCAGCAGCTTAAGAACTAGCGGGAGGGCCAACGAGCAGTACTTC	CASSLRTSGRANEQYF	TRBJ2-7	TRBD2	TRBV5-6	.
TGTGCCAGTTCACTGGGGGCCGGGTTCTACGAGCAGTACTTC	CASSLGAGFYEQYF	TRBJ2-7	.	TRBV19	.
TGTGCCAGTAGTTTGGACAGCTACTACGAGCAGTACTTC	CASSLDSYYEQYF	TRBJ2-7	.	TRBV19	.
TGTGCCAGCAGCGTAGCTGGCGGGAGGCCGGGTGAGCAGTTCTTC	CASSVAGGRPGEQFF	TRBJ2-1	TRBD2	TRBV9	few
TGTGCCAGCAGTTCAATGAGACAGGGCAAGGCAGACACTGAAGCTTTCTTT	CASSSMRQGKADTEAFF	TRBJ1-1	TRBD1	TRBV28	few
TGTGCCAGTAGTTTTAGCGTTGGAGTCAATGAGCAGTTCTTC	CASSFSVGVNEQFF	TRBJ2-1	.	TRBV19	.
TGTGCCAGCAGCTTGGCCAGGTTCCGATATGACGAGCAGTACTTC	CASSLARFRYDEQYF	TRBJ2-7	.	TRBV5-8	.
TGTGCCAGCAGCTTGGGGGACAGGGGTAACACTGAAGCTTTCTTT	CASSLGDRGNTEAFF	TRBJ1-1	TRBD1	TRBV7-9	.
TGTGCCAGCAGCTTATTTGGGACAGGGGATCGGTACGAGCAGTACTTC	CASSLFGTGDRYEQYF	TRBJ2-7	TRBD1	TRBV7-9	few
TGTGCCAGCAGCCAAGAACACAGGGCTGGGGGCTACACCTTC	CASSQEHRAGGYTF	TRBJ1-2	.	TRBV4-2	few
TGTGCCAGCAGGCAACCGGGACTAGCTGGCGGGGAGCTGTTTTTT	CASRQPGLAGGELFF	TRBJ2-2	TRBD2	TRBV7-2	.
TGTGCCAGCTCACCTGACAGGGCCAATCAGCCCCAGCATTTT	CASSPDRANQPQHF	TRBJ1-5	TRBD1	TRBV18	few
TGTGCCAGCAGTGATTCCGGACAGACCTACAATGAGCAGTTCTTC	CASSDSGQTYNEQFF	TRBJ2-1	.	TRBV25-1	.
TGTGCCAGCAGAATACAGGAAACCGGGGAGCTGTTTTTT	CASRIQETGELFF	TRBJ2-2	.	TRBV7-9	.
TGTGCCAGCAGAGCTGTGAGGGAGGCGACCAATGAGCAGTTCTTC	CASRAVREATNEQFF	TRBJ2-1	.	TRBV25-1	.
TGTGCCTGGAGGCAACATGTGAACACTGAAGCTTTCTTT	CAWRQHVNTEAFF	TRBJ1-1	.	TRBV30	few
TGCGCCAGCAGCCAAGGGGGACAGTCCTACGAGCAGTACTTC	CASSQGGQSYEQYF	TRBJ2-7	TRBD1	TRBV4-3	few
TGTGCCAGCCTTAGAGAGACCCAGTACTTC	CASLRETQYF	TRBJ2-5	.	TRBV2	few
TGCGCCAGCAGCCAGAGGACAGTTAGAACTGGGGCCAACGTCCTGACTTTC	CASSQRTVRTGANVLTF	TRBJ2-6	.	TRBV4-3	few
TGTGCCAGCAGCACGGCGGCAGGGGTATGGTATGGCTACACCTTC	CASSTAAGVWYGYTF	TRBJ1-2	.	TRBV7-9	few
TGTGCCAGCAGCTTAGGACTAGCCATAGATACGCAGTATTTT	CASSLGLAIDTQYF	TRBJ2-3	TRBD2	TRBV7-2	few
TGCGCCAGCAGCTTTGGGACAGCGAACAACAATGAGCAGTTCTTC	CASSFGTANNNEQFF	TRBJ2-1	TRBD1	TRBV5-1	.
TGTGCCAGCAGCCTCTCCGGGGCCCAGCATTTT	CASSLSGAQHF	TRBJ1-5	.	TRBV6-6	.
TGTGCCAGCAGTTACACGGGACTAGCGGGGTTCGAGCAGTACTTC	CASSYTGLAGFEQYF	TRBJ2-7	TRBD2	TRBV6-5	.
TGTGCCAGCAGTGAACCTGGACAGGGCACAGATACGCAGTATTTT	CASSEPGQGTDTQYF	TRBJ2-3	TRBD1	TRBV6-1	.
TGTGCCAGTCGGGACTTTAGCTCCTACAATGAGCAGTTCTTC	CASRDFSSYNEQFF	TRBJ2-1	.	TRBV19	few
TGTGCCAGCAGCAAAGGACTAGCGGGAGTTGGAGAGCAGTTCTTC	CASSKGLAGVGEQFF	TRBJ2-1	TRBD2	TRBV9	.
TGCGCCAGCTCTACACCGGACAGCAACACCGGGGAGCTGTTTTTT	CASSTPDSNTGELFF	TRBJ2-2	.	TRBV23-1	.
TGTGCCAGCAGCCTGGGACAGCTCACAGATACGCAGTATTTT	CASSLGQLTDTQYF	TRBJ2-3	TRBD1	TRBV4-2	few
TGTGCCAGCAGCCGGGGGGAGGGAGAGACCCAGTACTTC	CASSRGEGETQYF	TRBJ2-5	TRBD2	TRBV4-2	.
TGCGCCAGCAGCCAACCTACAGGCCCCCGAAGCAATCAGCCCCAGCATTTT	CASSQPTGPRSNQPQHF	TRBJ1-5	.	TRBV4-1	.
TGTGCCAGCCCCGGGCTTGTGACAGCGAACACCGGGGAGCTGTTTTTT	CASPGLVTANTGELFF	TRBJ2-2	.	TRBV7-9	.
TGTGCCAGCAGCCATCCGACTAGCGGAGCGGAGACCCAGTACTTC	CASSHPTSGAETQYF	TRBJ2-5	TRBD2	TRBV14	.
TGTGCCAGCAGCTTCGGACAGTATAGCAATCAGCCCCAGCATTTT	CASSFGQYSNQPQHF	TRBJ1-5	.	TRBV7-2	once
TGTGCCAGTAGTATCTTCCCCACAGGGGCAGGGGATACGCAGTATTTT	CASSIFPTGAGDTQYF	TRBJ2-3	TRBD1	TRBV19	.
TGTGCCAGCAAGCCCCTAGCGGGAGGAGTTTACGAGCAGTACTTC	CASKPLAGGVYEQYF	TRBJ2-7	TRBD2	TRBV6-5	.
TGTGCCAGCAGTCTTCTTATACGCCCGGAGGAGGGACAGCCCCAGCATTTT	CASSLLIRPEEGQPQHF	TRBJ1-5	.	TRBV2	few
TGTGCCAGCAGCGATCACACTAGCGGGGGCTACAATGAGCAGTTCTTC	CASSDHTSGGYNEQFF	TRBJ2-1	TRBD2	TRBV7-3	.
TGTGCCAGCAGCGTAGGAATTGGACTAGCGGGAGTGGAGACCCAGTACTTC	CASSVGIGLAGVETQYF	TRBJ2-5	TRBD2	TRBV9	.
TGTGCCAGCAGCTTAAGGTCAGGTACGGCTGATACGCAGTATTTT	CASSLRSGTADTQYF	TRBJ2-3	.	TRBV7-2	few
TGTGCCAGCAGCTTCGAAGCGGCTAGCACAGATACGCAGTATTTT	CASSFEAASTDTQYF	TRBJ2-3	.	TRBV7-8	.
TGTGCCAGCAGCCGCAGGGGGCTACAAGAGACCCAGTACTTC	CASSRRGLQETQYF	TRBJ2-5	TRBD1	TRBV11-1	.
TGTGCCAGCCGCTTAGCGGGAGTCGGCGGGGAGCTGTTTTTT	CASRLAGVGGELFF	TRBJ2-2	TRBD2	TRBV25-1	.
TGTGCCAGCAGTTACTTCTCTTCCTACGAGCAGTACTTC	CASSYFSSYEQYF	TRBJ2-7	.	TRBV28	.
TGTGCCAGCAGCGTAGCAGGGAATGGCTACACCTTC	CASSVAGNGYTF	TRBJ1-2	.	TRBV9	few
TGTGCCAGCAGTTTGGTGCCCGGGACTAGGGGGTACAATGAGCAGTTCTTC	CASSLVPGTRGYNEQFF	TRBJ2-1	TRBD2	TRBV28	.
TGTGCCAGCAGCACCTCGGATCAGCCCCAGCATTTT	CASSTSDQPQHF	TRBJ1-5	.	TRBV9	.
TGTGCCAGCAGCCGTCCCGGGACAGGGAACTATGGCTACACCTTC	CASSRPGTGNYGYTF	TRBJ1-2	TRBD1	TRBV7-9	.
TGTGCCAGTAGTTCCCAGACTAGCGCCGAGCAGTACTTC	CASSSQTSAEQYF	TRBJ2-7	TRBD2	TRBV19	few
TGTGCCAGCAGCGTAGGAGGGTCCGAGATGGCTTTCTTT	CASSVGGSEMAFF	TRBJ1-1	.	TRBV9	.